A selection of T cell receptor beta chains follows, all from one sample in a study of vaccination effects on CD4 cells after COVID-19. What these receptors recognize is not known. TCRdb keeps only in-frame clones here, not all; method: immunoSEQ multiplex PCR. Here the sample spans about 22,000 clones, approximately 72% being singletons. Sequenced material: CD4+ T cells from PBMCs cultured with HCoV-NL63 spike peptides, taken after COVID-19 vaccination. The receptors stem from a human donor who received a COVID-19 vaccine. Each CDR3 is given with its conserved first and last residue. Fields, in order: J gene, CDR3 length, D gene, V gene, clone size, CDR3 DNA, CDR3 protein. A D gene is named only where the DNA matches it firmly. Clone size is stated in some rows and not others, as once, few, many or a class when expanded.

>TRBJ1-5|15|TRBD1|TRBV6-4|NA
TGTGCCAGCACCCCGGGACAGGGGGTCAATCAGCCCCAGCATTTT
CASTPGQGVNQPQHF
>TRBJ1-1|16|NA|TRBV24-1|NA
TGTGCCACCAGTGATACAACCGCATGGGGCCGCACTGAAGCTTTCTTT
CATSDTTAWGRTEAFF
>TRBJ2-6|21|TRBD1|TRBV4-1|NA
TGCGCCAGCAGCCGCGGTAAGCCCGACAGGGATATTTTCTCTGGGGCCAACGTCCTGACTTTC
CASSRGKPDRDIFSGANVLTF
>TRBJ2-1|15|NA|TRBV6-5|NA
TGTGCCAGCAGTTACTCGGCAGGAGAATACAATGAGCAGTTCTTC
CASSYSAGEYNEQFF
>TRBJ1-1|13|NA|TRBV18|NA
TGTGCCAGCTCACTCACTCGGGGAGGGTACGCTTTCTTT
CASSLTRGGYAFF
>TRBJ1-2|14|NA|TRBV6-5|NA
TGTGCCAGCAGTAACAGGGTCGGTCCGTATGGCTACACCTTC
CASSNRVGPYGYTF
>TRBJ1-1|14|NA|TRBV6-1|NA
TGTGCCAGCAGTGAAGTTTGGGTTAACACTGAAGCTTTCTTT
CASSEVWVNTEAFF
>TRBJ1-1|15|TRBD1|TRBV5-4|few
TGTGCCAGCAGGGACAGGGTGAGTTTGAACACTGAAGCTTTCTTT
CASRDRVSLNTEAFF
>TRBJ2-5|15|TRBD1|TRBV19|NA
TGTGCCAGTAGTATCCGCAGGGGGCACCAAGAGACCCAGTACTTC
CASSIRRGHQETQYF
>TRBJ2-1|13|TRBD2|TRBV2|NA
TGTGCCATCCCTAGCGGGAGTCTCAATGAGCAGTTCTTC
CAIPSGSLNEQFF
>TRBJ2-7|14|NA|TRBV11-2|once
TGTGCCAGCAGCTCTAATCAGGGCCGCGGCGAGCAGTACTTC
CASSSNQGRGEQYF
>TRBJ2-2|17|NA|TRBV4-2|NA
TGTGCCAGCAGCGAGAACAGAAGGACAACGAACACCGGAGAGCTGTTTTTT
CASSENRRTTNTGELFF
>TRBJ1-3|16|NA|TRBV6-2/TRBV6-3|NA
TGTGCCAGCAGTTACGCTGAACAGGGAGACCGTAACACCATATATTTT
CASSYAEQGDRNTIYF
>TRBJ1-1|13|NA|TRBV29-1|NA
TGCAGCGTTGAAAGGGGGATAAACACTGAAGCTTTCTTT
CSVERGINTEAFF
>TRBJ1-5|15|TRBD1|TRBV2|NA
TGTGCCAGCAGCCGGGACAGGGGTAGCAATCAGCCCCAGCATTTT
CASSRDRGSNQPQHF
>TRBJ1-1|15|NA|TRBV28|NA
TGTGCCAGCAGCCCACCCAAGGTAGGGAACACTGAAGCTTTCTTT
CASSPPKVGNTEAFF
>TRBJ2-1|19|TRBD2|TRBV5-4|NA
TGTGCCAGCAGCGGAGGGACTAGCGGGAGGGCCGGGGCCTACAATGAGCAGTTCTTC
CASSGGTSGRAGAYNEQFF
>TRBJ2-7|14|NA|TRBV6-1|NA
NA
CASSESLFGKGSYF
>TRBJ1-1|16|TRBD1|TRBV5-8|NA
TGTGCCAGCAGCTTGGGGTCAGGGGGGTTTTCCACTGAAGCTTTCTTT
CASSLGSGGFSTEAFF
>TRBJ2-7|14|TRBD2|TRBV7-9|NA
TGTGCCACCGCATCGGGAGGGGGCTCCTACGAGCAGTACTTC
CATASGGGSYEQYF
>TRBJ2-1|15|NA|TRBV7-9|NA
TGTGCCAGCAGCTTAAACCCCTTACCCTACAATGAGCAGTTCTTC
CASSLNPLPYNEQFF
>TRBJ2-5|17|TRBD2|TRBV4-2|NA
TGTGCCAGCAGCCAAAACCCGACTAGCGGGAGTCAAGAGACCCAGTACTTC
CASSQNPTSGSQETQYF
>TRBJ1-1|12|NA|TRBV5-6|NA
TGTGCCAGCAGCTTGCGGACATTTGAAGCTTTCTTT
CASSLRTFEAFF
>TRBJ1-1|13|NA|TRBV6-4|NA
TGTGCCAGCAGTGGGGAGGAGAACACTGAAGCTTTCTTT
CASSGEENTEAFF